This T cell receptor beta chain is from a study of blood T cells in healthy people across ages. The germline gives CDR1 MGHDK, CDR2 SYGVNS. The CDR3 runs 13 residues. The V end lost 7 bases, the J end lost 14 bases, and 22 bases lay between the germline ends. A second PCR, run for roughly 7 to 11 cycles, used a sample-barcoded 5' primer plus a J-beta primer mix. MiXCR was run by TCRdb on the 5' RACE reads, yielding one entry per CDR3 protein. The repertoire holds more than 700,000 distinct CDR3 sequences, with 50% to 65% as singletons. The chain links TRBV25-1 to TRBJ2-3; perhaps TRBD2 as D (5 bases). The sample comprised blood. This clonotype originated in a man older than 75 in good health. The CDR3 region is CASTSSGNRYAYF. The DNA for the CDR3 is TGTGCCAGCACCTCTTCGGGGAACAGATACGCGTATTTT. Full variable domain (remainder filled in from reference TRBV25-1 and TRBJ2-3): EADIYQTPRYLVIGTGKKITLECSQTMGHDKMYWYQQDPGMELHLIHYSYGVNSTEKGDLSSESTVSRIRTEHFPLTLESARPSHTSQYLCASTSSGNRYAYFGPGTRLTVL.